These 12 T cell receptor beta chains came from one sample sequenced in a study of T cell responses to AZD1222 COVID-19 vaccine. Using immunoSEQ multiplex PCR, the repertoire was profiled, and TCRdb retains in-frame clones only, with some absent. The sample contains under 150,000 clones, 80% to 90% of which appear only once. Sample: peripheral blood, taken on day 0 of MenACWY control vaccination. These TCRs come from an adult in good health.

This clone was observed a single time. This chain uses TRBV7-3 with TRBJ1-6, with D tentatively TRBD1 (5 bases). The germline V and J ends were trimmed by 2 bases and 6 bases, with 11 bases remaining between them. This CDR3 contains 15 residues. Per the germline V gene, CDR1 is SGHTA and CDR2 is FQGTGA. The DNA of the CDR3 is TGTGCCAGCAGCTTAGGAGGACAAACTAATTCACCCCTCCACTTT. Its protein is CASSLGGQTNSPLHF.

The chain has TRBV7-3 and TRBJ2-3, with D possibly TRBD1 on 5 matching bases. In germline, CDR1 is SGHTA, CDR2 FQGTGA. V was trimmed by 1 base and J by 3 bases, leaving 8 bases between them. The length of the CDR3 is 14 residues. Here the CDR3 reads CASSLRAGTDTQYF. The DNA of the CDR3 is TGTGCCAGCAGCTTAAGGGCAGGGACAGATACGCAGTATTTT. Drawing the rest from reference TRBV7-3 and TRBJ2-3, the complete variable domain is GAGVSQTPSNKVTEKGKYVELRCDPISGHTALYWYRQSLGQGPEFLIYFQGTGAADDSGLPNDRFFAVRPEGSVSTLKIQRTERGDSAVYLCASSLRAGTDTQYFGPGTRLTVL.

This clone came up once. This sequence joins TRBV7-3 and TRBJ2-1; tentative D call: TRBD1 (6 bases). The CDR3 has 15 amino acids. Trimming left V 2 bases short and J 7 bases short, with 15 bases between. Germline V lookup: CDR1 SGHTA, CDR2 FQGTGA. CDR3 loop: CASSLSGDGINEQFF. The CDR3 DNA reads TGTGCCAGCAGCTTATCAGGGGACGGGATAAATGAGCAGTTCTTC.

This clone has more than one count but fewer than ten. This CDR3 reads CASRRDRVGGTQYF. As DNA, the CDR3 is TGTGCCAGCAGGCGGGACAGGGTTGGAGGTACGCAGTATTTT. The chain uses TRBV2 and TRBJ2-3, with 9 positions matching TRBD1. This CDR3 is 14 amino acids long. Germline CDR1 reads SNHLY; CDR2 reads FYNNEI. Trimming took 6 bases from V and 8 from J; bases not matched to a gene: 9.

This clone was seen a few times. V gene TRBV18 combines with J gene TRBJ1-2; D call uncertain. Germline V gene sequence: CDR1 KGHSH, CDR2 LQKENI. The CDR3 runs 16 residues. V shed 0 bases and J shed 5 bases, with 16 bases lying between them. The CDR3 loop is CASSPPVEGIRYGYTF. For the CDR3, the DNA is TGTGCCAGCTCACCACCGGTGGAAGGGATTCGGTATGGCTACACCTTC.

The rearrangement uses TRBV7-2 and TRBJ2-7, with a possible D match to TRBD1 (5 bases). The CDR3 runs 16 residues. Germline-derived CDR1 and CDR2 are SGHTA and FQGNSA. Trimming removed 5 bases from V and 1 base from J, with 18 bases in between. CDR3 sequence reads: CASSPQAGSISYEQYF. In nucleotides, the CDR3 is TGTGCCAGCAGCCCCCAGGCAGGGTCTATTTCCTACGAGCAGTACTTC. Full variable domain (remainder filled in from reference TRBV7-2 and TRBJ2-7): GAGVSQSPSNKVTEKGKDVELRCDPISGHTALYWYRQSLGQGLEFLIYFQGNSAPDKSGLPSDRFSAERTGGSVSTLTIQRTQQEDSAVYLCASSPQAGSISYEQYFGPGTRLTVT.

The chain employs TRBV7-2 and TRBJ2-7, with unresolved D. With 3 bases removed from V and 1 base from J, the gap between germline ends came to 7 bases. The germline gives CDR1 SGHTA, CDR2 FQGNSA. The CDR3 length is 13 residues. CDR3: CASSLTASYEQYF. The CDR3 region has the DNA TGTGCCAGCAGCTTGACTGCTTCCTACGAGCAGTACTTC. Full variable domain (outside the CDR3, taken from reference TRBV7-2 and TRBJ2-7): GAGVSQSPSNKVTEKGKDVELRCDPISGHTALYWYRQSLGQGLEFLIYFQGNSAPDKSGLPSDRFSAERTGGSVSTLTIQRTQQEDSAVYLCASSLTASYEQYFGPGTRLTVT.

The rearrangement uses TRBV6-6 and TRBJ2-7, with TRBD1 identical over 9 bases. The germline gives CDR1 MNHNY, CDR2 SVGAGI (reference sequence). The CDR3 loop spans 14 amino acids. Trimming at V came to 6 bases and at J to 3 bases, leaving 6 bases not matched to a gene. The CDR3 sequence is CASRPGQGNYEQYF. The CDR3 bases are TGTGCCAGCAGACCGGGACAGGGTAACTACGAGCAGTACTTC.

This chain connects TRBV18 to TRBJ2-7, with TRBD1 matching 8 bases. The CDR3 is 13 residues long. Germline CDR1 KGHSH, CDR2 LQKENI. Trimming at V came to 3 bases and at J to 6 bases, leaving 4 bases not matched to a gene. The CDR3 DNA follows: TGTGCCAGCTCACCGGACAGGGAGAGCGAGCAGTACTTC. Amino acid sequence: CASSPDRESEQYF.

The rearrangement uses TRBV5-5 and TRBJ2-7, with TRBD1 matching over 10 bases. V was clipped by 2 bases and J by 1 base; unmatched bases: 9. This CDR3 has 17 amino acids. Germline assignment: CDR1 SGHKS and CDR2 YYEKEE (reference sequence). CDR3 in DNA: TGTGCCAGCAGCTTTGGGACAGGGGTTCTAGGGTCCTACGAGCAGTACTTC. Encoded protein: CASSFGTGVLGSYEQYF.

By its share, this clone is medium-sized. The genes are TRBV18 and TRBJ1-2, with TRBD1 matching 12 bases. This CDR3 has 15 residues. V was clipped by 3 bases and J by 3 bases; unmatched bases: 2. Germline CDR1 and CDR2: KGHSH and LQKENI. The chain's CDR3 is CASSPGTGGDYGYTF. CDR3 in DNA: TGTGCCAGCTCACCCGGGACAGGGGGCGACTATGGCTACACCTTC.

The J gene is TRBJ1-5, the V gene TRBV21-1; TRBD1, the table's D call, was not compared with the DNA. TRBV21-1 is a pseudogene locus. CDR3 length equals 17 residues. The CDR3 DNA sequence: TGTGCCAGCAGCAGACCCGGGACAGGGGTGTCTGGACAGCCCCAGCATTTT. This sequence encodes CASSRPGTGVSGQPQHF.